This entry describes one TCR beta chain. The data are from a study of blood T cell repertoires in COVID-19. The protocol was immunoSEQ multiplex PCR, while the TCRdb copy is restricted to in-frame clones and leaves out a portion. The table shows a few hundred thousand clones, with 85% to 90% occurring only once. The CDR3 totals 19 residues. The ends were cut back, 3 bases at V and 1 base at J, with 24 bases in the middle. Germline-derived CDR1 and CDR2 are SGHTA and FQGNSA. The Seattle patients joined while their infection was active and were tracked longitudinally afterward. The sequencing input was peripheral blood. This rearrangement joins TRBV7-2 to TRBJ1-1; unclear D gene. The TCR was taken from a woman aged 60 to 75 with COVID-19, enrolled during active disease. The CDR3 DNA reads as TGTGCCAGCAGCTTCCGGGGTCCAGCCGCTAATACTCCGAACACTGAAGCTTTCTTT. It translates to CASSFRGPAANTPNTEAFF.